The present T cell receptor beta chain was sequenced within a study of T-cell reconstitution after alpha-beta-depleted transplantation in children. Germline values: CDR1 WSHSY, CDR2 SAAADI. The CDR3 spans 13 residues. The V end lost 10 bases, the J end lost 0 bases, and 7 bases lay between the germline ends. As it was prepared, the TCRbeta library received unique molecular identifiers. One entry per CDR3 protein results from TCRdb running MiXCR on the PCR reads. The sample yields 15,000 to 20,000 distinct CDR3 sequences, roughly 12% seen once. The receptor was derived from a boy under two years old who had a stem cell transplant for Wiskott-Aldrich syndrome, so the T cells may come from the graft donor. This sequence joins TRBV10-2 and TRBJ2-6, with D uncertain. The material sequenced was PBMCs, mostly from graft donor cells, taken 180 days after TCRalphabeta/CD19-depleted stem cell transplant. Written as DNA, the CDR3 is TGCGCCACCGACAACTCTGGGGCCAACGTCCTGACTTTC. Translating gives CATDNSGANVLTF.